Listed below are T cell receptor beta chains from one sample, sequenced in a study of beta chain features in type 1 diabetes. The data were produced by immunoSEQ multiplex PCR, yet TCRdb's version contains in-frame clones alone and is incomplete. The profile shows about 700,000 clones, 13% of them singletons. The specimen sequenced was naive CD4+ T cells from blood. These receptors all come from a man between 18 and 35 years old with type 1 diabetes. Both conserved end residues are part of each CDR3. A D gene is named only where the DNA matches it firmly. Expanded clones are given a class, and other clones once, few, many or no size at all.

size: NA; D: NA; J: TRBJ1-5; V: TRBV30; CDR3: CAWNRGLGQPQHF; DNA: TGTGCCTGGAATCGGGGGCTGGGTCAGCCCCAGCATTTT
size: NA; D: TRBD1; J: TRBJ2-3; V: TRBV5-1; CDR3: CASSLGTDGLTDTQYF; DNA: TGCGCCAGCAGCCTCGGGACAGACGGACTCACAGATACGCAGTATTTT
size: NA; D: NA; J: TRBJ2-7; V: TRBV5-1; CDR3: CASGTHPEYEQYF; DNA: TGCGCCAGCGGTACGCACCCTGAGTACGAGCAGTACTTC
size: few; D: NA; J: TRBJ2-7; V: TRBV29-1; CDR3: CSVEDRGRGYF; DNA: TGCAGCGTTGAAGATCGAGGCCGCGGGTACTTC
size: few; D: NA; J: TRBJ2-5; V: TRBV5-6; CDR3: CASSRRQVQETQYF; DNA: TGTGCCAGCAGCCGCAGACAGGTTCAAGAGACCCAGTACTTC
size: NA; D: NA; J: TRBJ1-2; V: TRBV7-2; CDR3: CASSGSLGRPTYGYTF; DNA: TGTGCCAGCAGCGGATCCCTGGGACGGCCTACCTATGGCTACACCTTC
size: NA; D: NA; J: TRBJ1-1; V: TRBV5-5; CDR3: CASAVGPMNTEAFF; DNA: TGTGCCAGCGCCGTAGGCCCTATGAACACTGAAGCTTTCTTT
size: few; D: NA; J: TRBJ1-2; V: TRBV7-2; CDR3: CASSFPTDNYGYTF; DNA: TGTGCCAGCAGCTTCCCCACAGACAACTATGGCTACACCTTC
size: NA; D: TRBD1; J: TRBJ1-5; V: TRBV18; CDR3: CASSPGTGDQPQHF; DNA: TGTGCCAGCTCCCCCGGGACAGGGGATCAGCCCCAGCATTTT
size: few; D: NA; J: TRBJ1-1; V: TRBV30; CDR3: CAWSLQGNTEAFF; DNA: TGTGCCTGGAGTCTGCAGGGAAACACTGAAGCTTTCTTT
size: few; D: NA; J: TRBJ2-1; V: TRBV7-2; CDR3: CASSLESAVGGYNEQFF; DNA: TGTGCCAGCAGCTTAGAATCCGCCGTGGGGGGTTACAATGAGCAGTTCTTC
size: NA; D: TRBD1; J: TRBJ2-1; V: TRBV7-9; CDR3: CASSYHGTGNYNEQFF; DNA: TGTGCCAGCAGCTACCACGGGACAGGGAACTACAATGAGCAGTTCTTC
size: NA; D: NA; J: TRBJ1-6; V: TRBV9; CDR3: CASSVVGNSPLHF; DNA: TGTGCCAGCAGCGTAGTCGGGAATTCACCCCTCCACTTT
size: few; D: NA; J: TRBJ2-1; V: TRBV7-7; CDR3: CASSLAGGLGEQFF; DNA: TGTGCTAGCAGCTTAGCCGGGGGGCTCGGTGAGCAGTTCTTC
size: NA; D: NA; J: TRBJ1-1; V: TRBV19; CDR3: CASSIRADIDNTEAFF; DNA: TGTGCCAGTAGTATTCGGGCAGACATCGACAACACTGAAGCTTTCTTT
size: few; D: TRBD1; J: TRBJ1-1; V: TRBV18; CDR3: CASSPQRQGGTEAFF; DNA: TGTGCCAGCTCACCACAAAGACAGGGGGGCACTGAAGCTTTCTTT
size: few; D: TRBD2; J: TRBJ2-5; V: TRBV29-1; CDR3: CSVEGPSGGQNRHQETQYF; DNA: TGCAGCGTTGAAGGGCCCAGCGGGGGCCAGAATAGACACCAAGAGACCCAGTACTTC
size: NA; D: NA; J: TRBJ2-7; V: TRBV30; CDR3: CAWLLGTLADGEQYF; DNA: TGTGCCTGGCTGCTGGGGACATTGGCTGATGGGGAGCAGTACTTC
size: once; D: TRBD1; J: TRBJ1-1; V: TRBV5-6; CDR3: CASSRIRGQWDTEAFF; DNA: TGTGCCAGCAGCCGAATCAGGGGGCAGTGGGACACTGAAGCTTTCTTT
size: NA; D: NA; J: TRBJ2-4; V: TRBV25-1; CDR3: CASSEFAGPKNIQYF; DNA: TGTGCCAGCAGTGAATTTGCAGGGCCCAAAAACATTCAGTACTTC
size: NA; D: NA; J: TRBJ1-1; V: TRBV28; CDR3: CASSSTINTEAFF; DNA: TGTGCCAGCAGTTCAACAATAAACACTGAAGCTTTCTTT
size: NA; D: NA; J: TRBJ1-1; V: TRBV4-1; CDR3: CASSPIRSKNTEAFF; DNA: TGCGCCAGCAGCCCCATAAGATCAAAGAACACTGAAGCCTTCTTT
size: NA; D: NA; J: TRBJ1-5; V: TRBV5-1; CDR3: CASSPAGLMGNQPQHF; DNA: TGCGCCAGCAGCCCCGCGGGGCTAATGGGCAATCAGCCCCAGCATTTT
size: few; D: NA; J: TRBJ1-5; V: TRBV30; CDR3: CAWSLGADQPQHF; DNA: TGTGCCTGGAGTTTGGGGGCTGATCAGCCCCAGCATTTT
size: NA; D: NA; J: TRBJ2-7; V: TRBV2; CDR3: CASTGQGKPSEQYF; DNA: TGTGCCAGCACGGGCCAGGGAAAACCGTCCGAGCAGTACTTC
size: NA; D: TRBD2; J: TRBJ2-1; V: TRBV4-2; CDR3: CASSQEGGLANEQFF; DNA: TGTGCCAGCAGCCAAGAAGGGGGACTAGCCAATGAGCAGTTCTTC
size: NA; D: NA; J: TRBJ1-2; V: TRBV19; CDR3: CASSIANPPAGYTF; DNA: TGTGCCAGTAGTATAGCCAACCCCCCAGCTGGCTACACCTTC
size: NA; D: NA; J: TRBJ1-2; V: TRBV30; CDR3: CAWSVGPEGYTF; DNA: TGTGCCTGGAGTGTAGGACCCGAGGGCTACACCTTC
size: NA; D: TRBD1; J: TRBJ1-1; V: TRBV19; CDR3: CASSPQGGRGTEAFF; DNA: TGTGCCAGTAGTCCCCAGGGGGGGAGAGGGACTGAAGCTTTCTTT
size: few; D: NA; J: TRBJ2-3; V: TRBV13; CDR3: CASSLLAGGTDTQYF; DNA: TGTGCCAGCAGCTTACTGGCAGGGGGGACAGATACGCAGTATTTT
size: few; D: TRBD1; J: TRBJ2-7; V: TRBV18; CDR3: CASSLQDRAYHEQYF; DNA: TGTGCCAGCTCACTACAGGACAGGGCATACCACGAGCAGTACTTC
size: few; D: NA; J: TRBJ1-1; V: TRBV13; CDR3: CASSLVFIDTEAFF; DNA: TGTGCCAGCAGCTTAGTGTTTATCGACACTGAAGCTTTCTTT
size: NA; D: NA; J: TRBJ1-6; V: TRBV25-1; CDR3: CASSDVARLHF; DNA: TGTGCCAGCAGTGATGTCGCTCGCCTCCACTTT
size: few; D: NA; J: TRBJ1-2; V: TRBV7-3; CDR3: CASSQGQDNYGYTF; DNA: TGTGCCAGCAGCCAAGGGCAGGACAACTATGGCTACACCTTC
size: NA; D: NA; J: TRBJ1-3; V: TRBV5-6; CDR3: CASSLEGKGNTIYF; DNA: TGTGCCAGCAGCTTGGAAGGGAAGGGGAACACCATATATTTT
size: few; D: TRBD1; J: TRBJ1-1; V: TRBV25-1; CDR3: CASSDSTGDTEAFF; DNA: TGTGCCAGCAGTGATTCCACAGGGGACACTGAAGCTTTCTTT
size: NA; D: NA; J: TRBJ1-2; V: TRBV7-9; CDR3: CASSSDGNYGYTF; DNA: TGTGCCAGCAGCTCCGACGGGAACTATGGCTACACCTTC
size: NA; D: NA; J: TRBJ1-1; V: TRBV30; CDR3: CAWSTRSRTEAFF; DNA: TGTGCCTGGAGTACACGAAGTCGGACTGAAGCTTTCTTT
size: NA; D: NA; J: TRBJ2-7; V: TRBV2; CDR3: CASSEALFGPIQMNEQYF; DNA: TGTGCCAGCAGTGAAGCGCTATTCGGACCAATTCAGATGAACGAGCAGTACTTC
size: few; D: TRBD2; J: TRBJ2-1; V: TRBV15; CDR3: CATRTPLSGGINEQFF; DNA: TGTGCCACCAGGACCCCTCTCAGCGGGGGTATCAATGAGCAGTTCTTC
size: few; D: TRBD2; J: TRBJ2-3; V: TRBV5-1; CDR3: CAVTLLAGHSDTQYF; DNA: TGCGCCGTGACCCTACTAGCGGGGCACTCAGATACGCAGTATTTT
size: few; D: TRBD1; J: TRBJ1-5; V: TRBV5-1; CDR3: CASSSGQGNQPQHF; DNA: TGCGCCAGCTCATCGGGACAGGGCAATCAGCCCCAGCATTTT
size: few; D: NA; J: TRBJ1-2; V: TRBV19; CDR3: CASSIEPGGGYTF; DNA: TGTGCCAGTAGTATCGAGCCCGGTGGAGGCTACACCTTC
size: few; D: NA; J: TRBJ2-5; V: TRBV2; CDR3: CASSGGREETQYF; DNA: TGTGCCAGCAGTGGAGGTAGAGAAGAGACCCAGTACTTC
size: few; D: TRBD1; J: TRBJ2-3; V: TRBV5-1; CDR3: CASSTGDRGGTDTQYF; DNA: TGCGCCAGCAGCACCGGGGACAGGGGAGGAACAGATACGCAGTATTTT
size: many; D: NA; J: TRBJ1-1; V: TRBV10-3; CDR3: CAIRGPGEGREAFF; DNA: TGTGCCATCAGGGGACCAGGGGAGGGACGTGAAGCTTTCTTT
size: few; D: NA; J: TRBJ2-5; V: TRBV30; CDR3: CAWSVLDLKETQYF; DNA: TGTGCCTGGAGTGTACTCGATCTAAAAGAGACCCAGTACTTC
size: NA; D: TRBD1; J: TRBJ2-4; V: TRBV5-4; CDR3: CASSSPGTGKNIQYF; DNA: TGTGCCAGCAGCTCACCCGGGACAGGCAAAAACATTCAGTACTTC
size: few; D: NA; J: TRBJ1-5; V: TRBV6-1; CDR3: CASSEVRAYPQPQHF; DNA: TGTGCCAGCAGTGAAGTCAGGGCCTACCCGCAGCCCCAGCATTTT
size: few; D: NA; J: TRBJ2-3; V: TRBV28; CDR3: CASSVTVDTQYF; DNA: TGTGCCAGCAGTGTGACCGTGGATACGCAGTATTTT
size: NA; D: TRBD2; J: TRBJ2-5; V: TRBV9; CDR3: CASSVGGGAETQYF; DNA: TGTGCCAGCAGCGTAGGCGGGGGGGCAGAGACCCAGTACTTC
size: NA; D: NA; J: TRBJ2-1; V: TRBV6-5; CDR3: CASSYVGVWDEQFF; DNA: TGTGCCAGCAGTTATGTCGGGGTCTGGGATGAGCAGTTCTTC
size: few; D: NA; J: TRBJ1-2; V: TRBV7-9; CDR3: CASSLTAVNYGYTF; DNA: TGTGCCAGCAGCTTAACGGCAGTTAACTATGGCTACACCTTC
size: few; D: TRBD1; J: TRBJ1-4; V: TRBV5-1; CDR3: CASSGGQATNEKLFF; DNA: TGCGCCAGCAGCGGGGGACAGGCAACTAATGAAAAACTGTTTTTT
size: few; D: NA; J: TRBJ2-6; V: TRBV7-9; CDR3: CASSSPDAVLGANVLTF; DNA: TGTGCCAGCAGCTCCCCGGACGCGGTCTTGGGGGCCAACGTCCTGACTTTC